The rows below give T cell receptor beta chains drawn from one sample of a study of blood T cell repertoires in COVID-19. The method was immunoSEQ multiplex PCR; TCRdb's version includes in-frame clones alone and lacks a portion of them. The table records about 180,000 clones, about 86% of them present only once. Sequencing was carried out using peripheral blood. The origin of the receptors is an older woman with COVID-19, enrolled during active disease. Both conserved end residues are part of each CDR3.

V gene: TRBV28
CDR3 protein: CASSSSGASYNEQFF

V gene: TRBV11-3
CDR3 protein: CASSLGGRAQETQYF

V gene: TRBV28
CDR3 protein: CASTDLLTRPQHF

V gene: TRBV19
CDR3 protein: CASSIQGSLVPGELFF

V gene: TRBV5-1
CDR3 protein: CASRTQSVGNEQFF

V gene: TRBV2
CDR3 protein: CASAGQGLEAFF

V gene: TRBV5-1
CDR3 protein: CASKASGTTNEKLFF

V gene: TRBV30
CDR3 protein: CAWSPGQTTNTEAFF

V gene: TRBV18
CDR3 protein: CASSPGTGGLSYEQYF

V gene: TRBV4-1
CDR3 protein: CASSQPGQGFHEQYF

V gene: TRBV10-3
CDR3 protein: CAISESPLAGSFNEQFF

V gene: TRBV2
CDR3 protein: CASSVRRLTSGSFFPYEQYF

V gene: TRBV18
CDR3 protein: CASSPSSSGSSTGELFF

V gene: TRBV2
CDR3 protein: CASSTGIGQPQHF

V gene: TRBV2
CDR3 protein: CASPGDTGELFF

V gene: TRBV5-1
CDR3 protein: CASSPGGAGDTQYF

V gene: TRBV28
CDR3 protein: CASSGTTITYEQFF

V gene: TRBV30
CDR3 protein: CAWRKTGDGDSNQPQHF

V gene: TRBV15
CDR3 protein: CATSSLGGYQNEQYF

V gene: TRBV15
CDR3 protein: CATSRDRRIRYEQYF

V gene: TRBV28
CDR3 protein: CASSLRTVRDKDGYTF

V gene: TRBV11-2
CDR3 protein: CASSLAHGSYEQYF

V gene: TRBV4-3
CDR3 protein: CASSQTRGAYEQYF

V gene: TRBV6-5
CDR3 protein: CASSNPRGFGNGYTF

V gene: TRBV12-5
CDR3 protein: CASGHGGGREAFF

V gene: TRBV7-9
CDR3 protein: CASSLHGAGGELNGYTF

V gene: TRBV18
CDR3 protein: CASSPEGPTSDPDTQYF

V gene: TRBV5-4
CDR3 protein: CASSWGRSTVGELFF

V gene: TRBV28
CDR3 protein: CASDITSGRVEQFF

V gene: TRBV19
CDR3 protein: CASSSMARVANEQFF

V gene: TRBV10-3
CDR3 protein: CAIGQGDDQPQHF

V gene: TRBV30
CDR3 protein: CAWSVGYNSPLHF

V gene: TRBV6-5
CDR3 protein: CASRAMGHLLEAFF

V gene: TRBV7-9
CDR3 protein: CASSLVKANYGYTF

V gene: TRBV28
CDR3 protein: CASSLPGGAYGYTF

V gene: TRBV6-1
CDR3 protein: CASSDRDREYEQYF

V gene: TRBV28
CDR3 protein: CASSLVRDMTYEQYF

V gene: TRBV21-1
CDR3 protein: CASSKVWAFF

V gene: TRBV3-1/TRBV3-2
CDR3 protein: CASSRLARGYEQYF

V gene: TRBV6-5
CDR3 protein: CASSSGQGRAGNTIYF

V gene: TRBV7-9
CDR3 protein: CASSVPKGGSYEQYF

V gene: TRBV29-1
CDR3 protein: CSVDSGTSGSEQYF

V gene: TRBV4-2
CDR3 protein: CASSQVLTTYEQYF

V gene: TRBV6-2/TRBV6-3
CDR3 protein: CASSYAVSKREAFF

V gene: TRBV11-3
CDR3 protein: CASSLVRGRTYNEQFF

V gene: TRBV3-1/TRBV3-2
CDR3 protein: CASSQAVAGGDTQYF

V gene: TRBV18
CDR3 protein: CASSRTGSGTEAFF

V gene: TRBV7-2
CDR3 protein: CASSLQRGPADTQYF